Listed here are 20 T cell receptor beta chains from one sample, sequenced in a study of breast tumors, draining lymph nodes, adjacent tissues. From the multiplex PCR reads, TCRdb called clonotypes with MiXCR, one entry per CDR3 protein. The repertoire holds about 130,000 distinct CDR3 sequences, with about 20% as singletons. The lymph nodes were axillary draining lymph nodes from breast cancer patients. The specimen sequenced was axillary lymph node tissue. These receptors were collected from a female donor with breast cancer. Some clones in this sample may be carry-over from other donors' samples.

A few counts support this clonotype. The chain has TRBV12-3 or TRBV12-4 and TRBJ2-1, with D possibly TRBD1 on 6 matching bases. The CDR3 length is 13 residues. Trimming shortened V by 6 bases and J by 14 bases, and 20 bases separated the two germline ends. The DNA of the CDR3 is TGTGCCAGCAGCCCGGCTCAGGGGTATCTGGAGTTCTTC. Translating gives CASSPAQGYLEFF.

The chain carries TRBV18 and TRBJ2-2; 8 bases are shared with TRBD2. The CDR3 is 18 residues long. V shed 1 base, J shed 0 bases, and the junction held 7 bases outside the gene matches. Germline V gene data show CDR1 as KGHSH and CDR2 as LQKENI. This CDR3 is CASSPRSLAGANTGELFF. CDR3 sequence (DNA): TGTGCCAGCTCACCACGCTCCCTAGCGGGCGCGAACACCGGGGAGCTGTTTTTT.

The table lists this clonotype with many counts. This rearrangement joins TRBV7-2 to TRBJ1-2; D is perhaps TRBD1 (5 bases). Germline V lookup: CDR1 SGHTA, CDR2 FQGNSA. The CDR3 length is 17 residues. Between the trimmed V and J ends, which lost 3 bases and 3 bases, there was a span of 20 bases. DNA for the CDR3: TGTGCCAGCAGCTTGGGAACGCAGGGAGGATTGGACTATGGCTACACCTTC. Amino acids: CASSLGTQGGLDYGYTF.

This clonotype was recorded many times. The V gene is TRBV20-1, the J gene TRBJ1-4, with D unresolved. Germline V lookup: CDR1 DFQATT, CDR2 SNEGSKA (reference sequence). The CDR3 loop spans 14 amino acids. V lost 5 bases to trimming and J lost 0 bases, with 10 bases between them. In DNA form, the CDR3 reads TGCAGTGCTTTGAGACGGGCAACTAATGAAAAACTGTTTTTT. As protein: CSALRRATNEKLFF.

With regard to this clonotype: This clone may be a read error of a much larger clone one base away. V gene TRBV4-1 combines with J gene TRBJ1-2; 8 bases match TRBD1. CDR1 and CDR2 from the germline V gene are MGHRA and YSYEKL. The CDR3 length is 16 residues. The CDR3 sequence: CASSQGGTGWDYGYAF. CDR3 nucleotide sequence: TGCGCCAGCAGCCAGGGGGGGACAGGTTGGGACTATGGCTACGCCTTC.

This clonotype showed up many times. The CDR3 DNA reads TGCAGTGCCAGCGAGGAGCGGACCCTCTACAATGAGCAGTTCTTC. Translated: CSASEERTLYNEQFF. The V gene is TRBV20-1, the J gene TRBJ2-1; perhaps TRBD2 as D (5 bases). There are 15 residues in the CDR3. CDR1 is DFQATT and CDR2 is SNEGSKA in the germline V gene (reference sequence). V lost 6 bases and J lost 3, with 18 bases in between.

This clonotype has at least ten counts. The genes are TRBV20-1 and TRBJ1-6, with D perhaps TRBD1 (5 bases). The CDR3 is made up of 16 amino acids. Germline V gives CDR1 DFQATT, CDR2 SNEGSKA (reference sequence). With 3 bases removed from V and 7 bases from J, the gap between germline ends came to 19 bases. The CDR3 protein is CSASDLAGRRNSPLHF. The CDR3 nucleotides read TGCAGTGCTAGCGATTTGGCAGGGAGGCGGAATTCACCCCTCCACTTT.

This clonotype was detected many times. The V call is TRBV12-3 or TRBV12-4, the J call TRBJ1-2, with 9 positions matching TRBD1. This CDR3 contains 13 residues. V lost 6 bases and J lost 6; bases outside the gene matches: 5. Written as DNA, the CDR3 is TGTGCCAGCAGAGGGACAGGGCAGGATGGCTACACCTTC. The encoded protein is CASRGTGQDGYTF.

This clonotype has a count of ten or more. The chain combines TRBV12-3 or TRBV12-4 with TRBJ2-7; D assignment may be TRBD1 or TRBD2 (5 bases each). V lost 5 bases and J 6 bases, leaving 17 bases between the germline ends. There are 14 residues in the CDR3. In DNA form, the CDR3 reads TGTGCCAGCAGTATCCGGGACGGTGCGGCCGAGCAGTACTTC. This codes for CASSIRDGAAEQYF.

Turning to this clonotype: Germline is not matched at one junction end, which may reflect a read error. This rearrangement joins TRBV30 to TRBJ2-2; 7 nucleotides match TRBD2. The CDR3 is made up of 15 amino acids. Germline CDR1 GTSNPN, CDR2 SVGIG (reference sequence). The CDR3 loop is CAWSVRRSRSGELVF. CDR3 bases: TGTGCCTGGAGTGTCCGACGGTCGAGGAGCGGGGAGCTGGTTTTT.

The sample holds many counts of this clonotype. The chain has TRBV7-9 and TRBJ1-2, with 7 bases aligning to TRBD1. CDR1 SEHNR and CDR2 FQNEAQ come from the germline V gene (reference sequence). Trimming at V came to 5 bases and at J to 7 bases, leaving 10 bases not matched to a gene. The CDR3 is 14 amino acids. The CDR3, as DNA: TGTGCCAGCAGCATCCGACAGGGAGCCAGTGGCTACACCTTC. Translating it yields CASSIRQGASGYTF. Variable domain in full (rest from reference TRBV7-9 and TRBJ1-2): DTGVSQNPRHKITKRGQNVTFRCDPISEHNRLYWYRQTLGQGPEFLTYFQNEAQLEKSRLLSDRFSAERPKGSFSTLEIQRTEQGDSAMYLCASSIRQGASGYTFGSGTRLTVV.

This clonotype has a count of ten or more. The CDR3 coding sequence is TGTGCCAGCAGCTTAGCAGGGGCTGGAAACACCATATATTTT. Translation: CASSLAGAGNTIYF. This sequence joins TRBV7-9 and TRBJ1-3, with D perhaps matching TRBD1 (5 bases). Trimming cost V 0 bases and J 2 bases, with 5 bases left between them. The CDR3 runs 14 residues. Per germline, CDR1 SEHNR and CDR2 FQNEAQ (reference sequence).

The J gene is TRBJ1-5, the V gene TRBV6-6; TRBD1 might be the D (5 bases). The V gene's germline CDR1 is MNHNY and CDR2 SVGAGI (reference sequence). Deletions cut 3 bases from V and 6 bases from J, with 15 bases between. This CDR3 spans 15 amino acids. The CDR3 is CASSYGGAQGQPQHF. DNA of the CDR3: TGTGCCAGCAGTTATGGAGGGGCCCAGGGTCAGCCCCAGCATTTT.

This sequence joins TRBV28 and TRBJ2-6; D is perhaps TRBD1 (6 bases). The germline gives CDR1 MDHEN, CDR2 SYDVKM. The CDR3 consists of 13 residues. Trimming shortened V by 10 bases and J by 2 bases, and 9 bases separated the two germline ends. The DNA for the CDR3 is TGTGCCAACACAGGGCCTGGGGCCAACGTCCTGACTTTC. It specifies CANTGPGANVLTF.

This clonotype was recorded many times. CDR3 protein: CAIRPGQGLSGYTF. As DNA, the CDR3 is TGTGCCATCAGACCAGGACAGGGTCTTTCTGGCTACACCTTC. The V gene is TRBV10-3, the J gene TRBJ1-2; 8 bases agree with TRBD1. V trimming: 6 bases; J trimming: 7 bases; junction bases outside the gene matches: 10. The CDR3 is 14 amino acids. Germline CDR1 is ENHRY and CDR2 is SYGVKD.

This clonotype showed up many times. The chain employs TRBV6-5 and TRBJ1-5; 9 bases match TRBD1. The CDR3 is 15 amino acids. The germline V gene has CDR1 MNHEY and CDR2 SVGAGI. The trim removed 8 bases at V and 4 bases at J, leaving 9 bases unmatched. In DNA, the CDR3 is TGTGCCAGCCGACCCCCCGGGACAGGGAATCAGCCCCAGCATTTT. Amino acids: CASRPPGTGNQPQHF.

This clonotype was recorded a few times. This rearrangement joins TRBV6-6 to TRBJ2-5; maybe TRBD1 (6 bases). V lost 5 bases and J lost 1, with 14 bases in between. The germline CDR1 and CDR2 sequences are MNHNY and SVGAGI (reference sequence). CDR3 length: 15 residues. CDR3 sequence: CASSAPDRTQETQYF. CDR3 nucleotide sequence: TGTGCCAGCAGTGCCCCAGACAGGACCCAAGAGACCCAGTACTTC.

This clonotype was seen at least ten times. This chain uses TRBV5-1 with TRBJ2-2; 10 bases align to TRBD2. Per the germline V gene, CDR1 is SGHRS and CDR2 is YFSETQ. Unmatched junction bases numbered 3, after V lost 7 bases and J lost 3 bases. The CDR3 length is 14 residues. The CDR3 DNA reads TGCGCCAGCGTAGGACTAGCGGACACCGGGGAGCTGTTTTTT. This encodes CASVGLADTGELFF.

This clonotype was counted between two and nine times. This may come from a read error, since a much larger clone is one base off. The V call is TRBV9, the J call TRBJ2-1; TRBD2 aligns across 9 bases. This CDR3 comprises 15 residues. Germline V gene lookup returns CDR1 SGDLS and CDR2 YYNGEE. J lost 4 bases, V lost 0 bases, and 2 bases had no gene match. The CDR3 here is CASSVGAGGYNEQFF. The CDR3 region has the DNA TGTGCCAGCAGCGTAGGGGCGGGAGGGTACAATGAGCAGTTCTTC. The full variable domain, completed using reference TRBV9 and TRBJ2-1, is DSGVTQTPKHLITATGQRVTLRCSPRSGDLSVYWYQQSLDQGLQFLIQYYNGEERAKGNILERFSAQQFPDLHSELNLSSLELGDSALYFCASSVGAGGYNEQFFGPGTRLTVL.

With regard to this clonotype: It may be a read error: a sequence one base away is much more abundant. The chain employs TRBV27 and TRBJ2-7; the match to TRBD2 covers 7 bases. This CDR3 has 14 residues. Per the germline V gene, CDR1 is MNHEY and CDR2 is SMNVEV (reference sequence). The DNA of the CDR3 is TGTGCCAGCAACCCAGCGGGAAGCTCCTACGAGCAGCACTTC. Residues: CASNPAGSSYEQHF.